The 5 T cell receptor beta chains below were found in one sample sequenced in a study of cytomegalovirus exposure and HLA in healthy donors. Amplification used 60 Vbeta primers and 13 Jbeta primers. The data were produced by immunoSEQ multiplex PCR, yet TCRdb's version contains in-frame clones alone and is incomplete. Its listing shows 150,000 to 200,000 clones. Sequenced input: PBMCs. These receptors all come from an older woman in good health and CMV-seronegative.

This chain joins TRBV18 and TRBJ1-6; possibly TRBD1 for D (6 bases). CDR1 KGHSH and CDR2 LQKENI come from the germline V gene. This CDR3 has 12 amino acids. The V end was cut by 5 bases, the J end by 10 bases, with 9 bases between. The CDR3 loop is CASSTGRSPLHF. DNA for the CDR3: TGTGCCAGCTCAACAGGGCGCTCACCCCTCCACTTT.

The chain is built from TRBV5-6 and TRBJ1-5; perhaps TRBD1 as D (5 bases). V gave up 1 base and J gave up 5 bases, with 13 bases separating them. CDR3 length: 15 amino acids. Per the germline V gene, CDR1 is SGHDT and CDR2 is YYEEEE. The CDR3, as DNA: TGTGCCAGCAGCTTGTCGGGGGGAATGGATCAGCCCCAGCATTTT. This encodes CASSLSGGMDQPQHF.

This chain connects TRBV29-1 to TRBJ2-7, with a weak D call TRBD1 (6 bases). Trimming stripped 4 bases from V and 5 bases from J, with 9 bases between. CDR1 is SQVTM, CDR2 ANQGSEA, per germline. The CDR3 totals 11 residues. The CDR3 reads CSVGDNDEQYF. In nucleotides, the CDR3 is TGCAGCGTTGGGGACAACGACGAGCAGTACTTC.

Here the CDR3 DNA reads TGTGCCAGCAGTGTAGTCCTAGTATACGAGCAGTACTTC. Translated: CASSVVLVYEQYF. The V and J genes are TRBV6-1 and TRBJ2-7; D gene ambiguous. CDR3 length: 13 amino acids. Germline CDR1 MNHNS, CDR2 SASEGT. Between the trimmed V and J ends, which lost 4 bases and 4 bases, there was a span of 11 bases.

The V and J genes are TRBV29-1 and TRBJ1-1, with a tentative D call TRBD1 (6 bases). Germline V CDR1 and CDR2: SQVTM, ANQGSEA. The CDR3 is 12 amino acids. V lost 3 bases and J 4 bases, leaving 9 bases between the germline ends. The CDR3 DNA reads TGCAGCGTTGAGAGGGGGGGCACTGAAGCTTTCTTT. Its protein product is CSVERGGTEAFF.